One sample yielded the 26 T cell receptor beta chains listed below, sequenced in a study of blood T cell repertoires in COVID-19. This table comes from immunoSEQ multiplex PCR, and its TCRdb copy is limited to in-frame clones, with some not included. The table includes almost 350,000 clones, 85% to 90% detected once. The sequencing input was PBMCs or T cells enriched from blood (not recorded which). All receptors derive from a woman aged 25-40 years who had been exposed to COVID-19.

This chain uses TRBV15 with TRBJ1-4; no definite D call. Germline V gene lookup returns CDR1 LNHNV and CDR2 YYDKDF (reference sequence). Trimming removed 4 bases from V and 8 bases from J, with 14 bases in between. This CDR3 has 14 residues. The CDR3 DNA reads TGTGCCACCAGCATAGGAGGGATTCGGGAAAAACTGTTTTTT. It encodes CATSIGGIREKLFF.

The gene calls are TRBV28 and TRBJ1-1; D perhaps matches TRBD1 (6 bases). Germline V lookup: CDR1 MDHEN, CDR2 SYDVKM. The length of the CDR3 is 12 residues. Trimming left V 6 bases short and J 8 bases short, with 13 bases between. DNA of the CDR3: TGTGCCAGCAGCCGTCGGACAGAAGAAGCTTTCTTT. Its protein is CASSRRTEEAFF.

CDR3: CASSRDRGREKLFF. The CDR3 region has the DNA TGTGCCAGCAGCCGGGACAGGGGGCGTGAAAAACTGTTTTTT. V usage is TRBV11-2 and J usage is TRBJ1-4, with 12 positions matching TRBD1. Per germline, CDR1 SGHAT and CDR2 FQNNGV. This CDR3 comprises 14 residues. J was trimmed by 7 bases and V by 5 bases; bases with no gene match: 2.

This rearrangement joins TRBV2 to TRBJ2-7; 12 bases align to TRBD2. The CDR3 totals 13 residues. With V trimmed by 10 bases and J by 6 bases, 7 bases remained unmatched. Per germline, CDR1 SNHLY and CDR2 FYNNEI. The CDR3 here is CAILAGGPPEQYF. CDR3 sequence (DNA): TGTGCCATCCTAGCGGGAGGGCCGCCCGAGCAGTACTTC.

This chain uses TRBV9 with TRBJ2-7, with D possibly matching TRBD2 (6 bases). The V and J ends lost 0 bases and 6 bases respectively, with 16 bases between them. The CDR3 sequence is 15 residues long. Germline V lookup: CDR1 SGDLS, CDR2 YYNGEE. CDR3 protein: CASSVAGDGGAEQYF. The CDR3 DNA sequence: TGTGCCAGCAGCGTAGCGGGGGACGGGGGAGCCGAGCAGTACTTC.

The CDR3 bases are TGTGCCAGCATACCTAGCGTATACTACGAGCAGTACTTC. As protein: CASIPSVYYEQYF. This chain connects TRBV2 to TRBJ2-7; D is possibly TRBD2 (6 bases). Trimming cost V 7 bases and J 3 bases, with 13 bases left between them. Germline CDR1 and CDR2: SNHLY and FYNNEI. The CDR3 spans 13 residues.

V is TRBV10-3 and J is TRBJ1-5; D is possibly TRBD1 (5 bases). The ends were cut back, 6 bases at V and 7 bases at J, with 13 bases in the middle. This CDR3 comprises 13 residues. CDR1 ENHRY and CDR2 SYGVKD come from the germline V gene. CDR3 loop: CAIRSGVGQPQHF. As DNA, the CDR3 is TGTGCCATCAGATCGGGGGTCGGGCAGCCCCAGCATTTT.

The gene calls are TRBV24-1 and TRBJ2-7, with a possible D match to TRBD1 (5 bases). This CDR3 region has 13 residues. V was clipped by 4 bases and J by 9 bases, with 15 bases between them. The germline gives CDR1 KGHDR, CDR2 SFDVKD. In nucleotides, the CDR3 is TGTGCCACCAGTGACCCGGCGACAGCTGGGCAGTACTTC. Amino acids: CATSDPATAGQYF.

The CDR3, as DNA: TGCGCCAGCAGCTTGACGTCAGACACTGAAGCTTTCTTT. Translated: CASSLTSDTEAFF. This chain uses TRBV5-1 with TRBJ1-1, with D unclear. This CDR3 spans 13 amino acids. The V end was cut by 1 base, the J end by 3 bases, with 7 bases between. The germline gives CDR1 SGHRS, CDR2 YFSETQ. Filled out from reference TRBV5-1 and TRBJ1-1, the complete variable domain reads KAGVTQTPRYLIKTRGQQVTLSCSPISGHRSVSWYQQTPGQGLQFLFEYFSETQRNKGNFPGRFSGRQFSNSRSEMNVSTLELGDSALYLCASSLTSDTEAFFGQGTRLTVV.

The rearrangement uses TRBV11-3 and TRBJ1-1; TRBD1 is a possible D gene (5 bases). Germline CDR1 reads SGHNT; CDR2 reads YENEEA. This CDR3 is 17 amino acids long. Trimming removed 4 bases from V and 4 bases from J, with 22 bases in between. Written as DNA, the CDR3 is TGTGCCAGCAGCTCCCAACTCCAACAGGTTTGGGTCACTGAAGCTTTCTTT. Its translation: CASSSQLQQVWVTEAFF.

This chain links TRBV27 with TRBJ2-7; 14 nucleotides line up with TRBD2. Trimming removed 4 bases from V and 0 bases from J; junction bases left unmatched: 5. The CDR3 totals 17 residues. From germline, CDR1 is MNHEY and CDR2 SMNVEV (reference sequence). CDR3 sequence: CASSYRTSGRSSYEQYF. CDR3 DNA sequence: TGTGCCAGCAGTTACCGGACTAGCGGGAGGAGCTCCTACGAGCAGTACTTC.

The table lists this clone with a few counts. The genes are TRBV7-3 and TRBJ1-1; 9 positions agree with TRBD1. From germline, CDR1 is SGHTA and CDR2 FQGTGA. This CDR3 is built from 15 residues. J lost 5 bases, V lost 5 bases, and 9 bases had no gene match. The CDR3 region is CASSRLGQGRTEAFF. Written as DNA, the CDR3 is TGTGCCAGCAGCCGCCTAGGACAGGGGAGGACTGAAGCTTTCTTT.

A few counts support this clone. The rearrangement links TRBV4-1 to TRBJ2-7; D is perhaps TRBD1 (5 bases). The V end lost 0 bases, the J end lost 2 bases, and 8 bases lay between the germline ends. The CDR3 spans 14 residues. Germline values: CDR1 MGHRA, CDR2 YSYEKL. CDR3 region: CASSQETGAYEQYF. The CDR3 DNA sequence: TGCGCCAGCAGCCAAGAAACAGGCGCCTACGAGCAGTACTTC.

This clone was seen only a few times. The V call is TRBV29-1, the J call TRBJ2-1; the D gene is possibly TRBD1 (6 bases). The CDR3 contains 18 residues. CDR1 is SQVTM, CDR2 ANQGSEA, per germline. V shed 3 bases and J shed 9 bases, with 30 bases lying between them. The CDR3 DNA follows: TGCAGCGTTGAGGATGGAAGGGGACACAACAGGCGATGGTGTGAGCAGTTCTTC. Translated, it gives CSVEDGRGHNRRWCEQFF.

This chain links TRBV19 with TRBJ2-1; 7 nucleotides align to TRBD2. CDR1 LNHDA and CDR2 SQIVND come from the germline V gene (reference sequence). After removal of 10 bases from V and 7 bases from J, the junction contained 10 bases not matched to a gene. The CDR3 has 13 residues. CDR3 sequence reads: CATKKRDRNEQFF. In DNA form, the CDR3 reads TGTGCCACGAAAAAGCGGGACCGGAATGAGCAGTTCTTC.

The CDR3 protein is CASSHGTGGFEQYF. CDR3 nucleotide sequence: TGTGCCAGCAGCCACGGGACAGGGGGCTTCGAGCAGTACTTC. The J gene is TRBJ2-7, the V gene TRBV28; 12 bases match TRBD1. Looked up from germline, CDR1 is MDHEN and CDR2 is SYDVKM. The CDR3 covers 14 residues. V lost 6 bases and J lost 6; bases outside the gene matches: 6. Together with reference TRBV28 and TRBJ2-7, the CDR3 gives the full variable domain: DVKVTQSSRYLVKRTGEKVFLECVQDMDHENMFWYRQDPGLGLRLIYFSYDVKMKEKGDIPEGYSVSREKKERFSLILESASTNQTSMYLCASSHGTGGFEQYFGPGTRLTVT.

The CDR3 bases are TGTGCCAGCAGTCCGACGGGAGGGCTTTACGAGCAGTACTTC. It encodes CASSPTGGLYEQYF. The chain uses TRBV28 and TRBJ2-7; TRBD2 matches 8 bases. CDR1 is MDHEN, CDR2 SYDVKM, per germline. The CDR3 consists of 14 residues. The V gene end was trimmed by 5 bases and the J gene end by 4 bases; junction bases not matched to a gene: 7. Supplemented by reference TRBV28 and TRBJ2-7, the full variable domain reads DVKVTQSSRYLVKRTGEKVFLECVQDMDHENMFWYRQDPGLGLRLIYFSYDVKMKEKGDIPEGYSVSREKKERFSLILESASTNQTSMYLCASSPTGGLYEQYFGPGTRLTVT.

The V gene is TRBV3-1 (or the pseudogene TRBV3-2), the J gene TRBJ2-3; D remains unclear. The CDR3 runs 13 residues. CDR1 and CDR2 (germline): LGHDT, YNNKEL (reference sequence). Trimming took 1 base from V and 6 from J, leaving 8 bases between them. CDR3 DNA sequence: TGTGCCAGCAGCCAAGGTGTCAGGGATACGCAGTATTTT. Protein sequence: CASSQGVRDTQYF.

The rearrangement uses TRBV10-2 and TRBJ1-1, with 9 bases identical to TRBD1. Germline CDR1 and CDR2: WSHSY and SAAADI. V lost 7 bases, J lost 4 bases, and 7 bases stayed unmatched. The CDR3 length is 14 residues. The CDR3, as DNA: TGCGCCAGCAAGGACAGGGGTTGGAGCACTGAAGCTTTCTTT. Translated, it gives CASKDRGWSTEAFF.

The V gene is TRBV27, the J gene TRBJ2-4; TRBD1 matches at 7 bases. Germline V gives CDR1 MNHEY, CDR2 SMNVEV (reference sequence). After removal of 5 bases from V and 5 bases from J, the junction contained 3 bases not matched to a gene. This CDR3 is built from 13 residues. CDR3 amino acids: CASSIDRENIQYF. The CDR3, as DNA: TGTGCCAGCAGTATAGACAGGGAAAACATTCAGTACTTC.

The V gene is TRBV30, the J gene TRBJ2-7; the match to TRBD1 covers 7 bases. Germline V lookup: CDR1 GTSNPN, CDR2 SVGIG (reference sequence). There are 14 residues in the CDR3. Losses at the gene ends were 4 bases for V and 6 bases for J; bases not matched to a gene: 12. The CDR3 here is CAWNAQGTVGEQYF. CDR3 sequence (DNA): TGTGCCTGGAACGCACAGGGGACGGTCGGCGAGCAGTACTTC.

This rearrangement joins TRBV29-1 to TRBJ2-2; 8 bases are a match to TRBD2. The germline gives CDR1 SQVTM, CDR2 ANQGSEA. J was trimmed by 4 bases and V by 6 bases; bases with no gene match: 7. CDR3 length: 14 amino acids. The chain's CDR3 is CSVQAGVSTGELFF. CDR3 nucleotide sequence: TGCAGCGTACAAGCGGGAGTGAGCACCGGGGAGCTGTTTTTT.

J is TRBJ1-1 and V is TRBV6-2 or TRBV6-3; 10 bases fit TRBD1. There are 16 residues in the CDR3. The V and J ends lost 6 bases and 1 base, in that order; junction bases with no gene match: 8. Germline CDR1 reads MNHEY; CDR2 reads SVGEGT. The CDR3 here is CASSVPGQGRNTEAFF. CDR3 DNA: TGTGCCAGCAGCGTCCCGGGACAGGGGAGGAACACTGAAGCTTTCTTT.

The CDR3 reads CASSLEGGRNQPQHF. In DNA, the CDR3 is TGCGCCAGCAGCTTGGAGGGGGGGCGGAATCAGCCCCAGCATTTT. V gene TRBV5-1 combines with J gene TRBJ1-5; a possible D gene is TRBD1 (6 bases). Germline V gene sequence: CDR1 SGHRS, CDR2 YFSETQ. This CDR3 is 15 amino acids long. Trimming shortened V by 0 bases and J by 4 bases, and 11 bases separated the two germline ends.

The rearrangement links TRBV19 to TRBJ1-4; 7 bases line up with TRBD1. The germline CDR1 and CDR2 sequences are LNHDA and SQIVND (reference sequence). The CDR3 has 15 amino acids. After removal of 1 base from V and 4 bases from J, the junction contained 3 bases not matched to a gene. The CDR3 spells CASSIGYRGNEKLFF. DNA for the CDR3: TGTGCCAGTAGTATAGGTTACAGGGGTAATGAAAAACTGTTTTTT.

This chain joins TRBV7-9 and TRBJ2-5; 10 bases are shared with TRBD1. The germline CDR1 and CDR2 sequences are SEHNR and FQNEAQ (reference sequence). V was clipped by 5 bases and J by 5 bases; unmatched bases: 5. The CDR3 extends over 14 amino acids. CDR3 DNA sequence: TGTGCCAGCAGCAGACAGGGGGCCCAGGAGACCCAGTACTTC. As protein: CASSRQGAQETQYF.